The rows below give T cell receptor beta chains drawn from one sample of a study of T cell repertoires in aging, cancer and after chemotherapy. TCRdb passed the multiplex PCR reads through MiXCR, listing each CDR3 protein once. This table has approximately 13,000 distinct CDR3 sequences, around 20% appearing once. The sample comprised blood. These TCRs come from a human donor in good health. Both conserved end residues are part of each CDR3. A D gene is named only where the DNA matches it firmly. Clone size is given for some rows only: seen once, a few or many times, or a class if the clone is expanded.

J: TRBJ2-7
size: few
V: TRBV20-1
D: TRBD2
CDR3: CSAKGEWGGVGSEQYF
DNA: TGCAGTGCTAAGGGAGAGTGGGGGGGTGTAGGCAGCGAGCAGTACTTC

J: TRBJ2-3
size: NA
V: TRBV12-3/TRBV12-4
D: NA
CDR3: CASSLLLADTQYF
DNA: TGTGCCAGCAGTTTGCTGCTGGCAGATACGCAGTATTTT

J: TRBJ2-1
size: NA
V: TRBV6-4
D: NA
CDR3: CASSDIRALSYNEQFF
DNA: TGTGCCAGCAGTGACATCAGGGCCCTCTCCTACAATGAGCAGTTCTTC

J: TRBJ1-4
size: NA
V: TRBV5-6
D: NA
CDR3: CASSLRDTEKLFF
DNA: TGTGCCAGCAGCCTAAGGGACACCGAAAAACTGTTTTTT

J: TRBJ2-3
size: medium-sized
V: TRBV19
D: TRBD1
CDR3: CASSTDRGSDTQYF
DNA: TGTGCCAGTAGTACCGACAGGGGCAGTGATACGCAGTATTTT

J: TRBJ2-3
size: many
V: TRBV10-1
D: NA
CDR3: CAIPVGSRTDTQYF
DNA: TGCGCCATACCCGTGGGGTCCCGGACAGATACGCAGTATTTT

J: TRBJ1-5
size: many
V: TRBV6-1
D: TRBD1
CDR3: CASSGDRVFRQPQHF
DNA: TGTGCCAGCAGTGGGGACAGGGTCTTTCGGCAGCCCCAGCATTTT

J: TRBJ1-1
size: large
V: TRBV29-1
D: NA
CDR3: CSVTGSEGTEAFF
DNA: TGCAGCGTTACCGGAAGTGAGGGGACTGAAGCTTTCTTT

J: TRBJ2-6
size: many
V: TRBV19
D: NA
CDR3: CASTTGGGALSGANVLTF
DNA: TGTGCCAGTACCACAGGTGGGGGGGCACTCTCTGGGGCCAACGTCCTGACTTTC

J: TRBJ2-2
size: NA
V: TRBV5-1
D: TRBD1
CDR3: CASSFDRGQGTGELFF
DNA: TGCGCCAGCAGCTTTGACAGGGGGCAGGGGACCGGGGAGCTGTTTTTT

J: TRBJ1-6
size: medium-sized
V: TRBV4-3
D: NA
CDR3: CASSQGGGYNSPLHF
DNA: TGCGCCAGCAGCCAAGGAGGGGGTTATAATTCACCCCTCCACTTT

J: TRBJ2-5
size: few
V: TRBV13
D: TRBD2
CDR3: CASSLGELAGIYQETQYF
DNA: TGTGCCAGCAGCTTAGGTGAACTAGCGGGGATATACCAAGAGACCCAGTACTTC

J: TRBJ2-3
size: many
V: TRBV7-2
D: NA
CDR3: CASSLGAGWTDTQYF
DNA: TGTGCCAGCAGCTTAGGTGCGGGTTGGACAGATACGCAGTATTTT

J: TRBJ1-5
size: NA
V: TRBV19
D: TRBD1
CDR3: CASSQGLGTGADQPQHF
DNA: TGTGCCAGTAGCCAAGGCCTTGGGACAGGGGCCGATCAGCCCCAGCATTTT

J: TRBJ2-5
size: NA
V: TRBV30
D: NA
CDR3: CAWTRHFQGGETQYF
DNA: TGTGCCTGGACGAGACACTTCCAAGGTGGGGAGACCCAGTACTTC

J: TRBJ2-7
size: NA
V: TRBV5-1
D: NA
CDR3: CASSLGGDGSKQYF
DNA: TGCGCCAGCAGCTTGGGTGGAGACGGCAGCAAGCAGTACTTC

J: TRBJ2-7
size: NA
V: TRBV18
D: NA
CDR3: CASSPTGSSYEQYF
DNA: TGTGCCAGCTCACCCACCGGAAGCTCCTACGAGCAGTACTTC

J: TRBJ1-2
size: medium-sized
V: TRBV19
D: NA
CDR3: CASRTVDYGYTF
DNA: TGTGCCAGTAGGACGGTTGACTATGGCTACACCTTC

J: TRBJ1-4
size: medium-sized
V: TRBV6-1
D: NA
CDR3: CASSAPGRGGEKLFF
DNA: TGTGCCAGCAGTGCCCCGGGACGGGGTGGAGAAAAACTGTTTTTT

J: TRBJ2-4
size: NA
V: TRBV20-1
D: NA
CDR3: CSARSPLGAKNIQYF
DNA: TGCAGTGCTAGAAGCCCCCTTGGAGCCAAAAACATTCAGTACTTC

J: TRBJ1-2
size: many
V: TRBV5-4
D: TRBD1
CDR3: CASSEPGQGSPIYGYTF
DNA: TGTGCCAGCAGCGAACCGGGACAGGGTTCTCCAATCTATGGCTACACCTTC

J: TRBJ2-1
size: NA
V: TRBV20-1
D: TRBD1
CDR3: CSASRDRAGNEQFF
DNA: TGCAGTGCTAGCCGGGACAGGGCGGGCAATGAGCAGTTCTTC

J: TRBJ1-2
size: NA
V: TRBV5-1
D: NA
CDR3: CASSLSPGPYGYTF
DNA: TGCGCCAGCAGCTTGAGTCCTGGACCCTATGGCTACACCTTC

J: TRBJ2-2
size: medium-sized
V: TRBV19
D: TRBD1
CDR3: CASSSRGLDTGELFF
DNA: TGTGCCAGTAGTTCCAGGGGGCTCGACACCGGGGAGCTGTTTTTT

J: TRBJ2-6
size: medium-sized
V: TRBV15
D: NA
CDR3: CATSSFQGSGANVLTF
DNA: TGTGCCACCAGCTCCTTCCAGGGCTCTGGGGCCAACGTCCTGACTTTC

J: TRBJ2-7
size: NA
V: TRBV11-2
D: NA
CDR3: CASRTPPTGPGAYEQYF
DNA: TGTGCCAGCAGAACCCCTCCAACAGGTCCGGGGGCCTACGAGCAGTACTTC

J: TRBJ2-1
size: many
V: TRBV6-4
D: TRBD2
CDR3: CASSALAGGPNEQFF
DNA: TGTGCCAGCAGTGCCCTTGCGGGGGGGCCCAATGAGCAGTTCTTC

J: TRBJ1-4
size: NA
V: TRBV11-2
D: NA
CDR3: CASSLITFNEKLFF
DNA: TGTGCCAGCAGCTTAATAACCTTTAATGAAAAACTGTTTTTT

J: TRBJ2-2
size: medium-sized
V: TRBV7-6
D: NA
CDR3: CASSLGARVNTGELFF
DNA: TGTGCCAGCAGCTTAGGAGCCAGGGTGAACACCGGGGAGCTGTTTTTT

J: TRBJ2-5
size: few
V: TRBV10-3
D: NA
CDR3: CAISESEEGFRWTQYF
DNA: TGTGCCATCAGTGAGTCGGAGGAGGGTTTTCGGTGGACCCAGTACTTC

J: TRBJ1-3
size: many
V: TRBV5-1
D: TRBD1
CDR3: CASSPTTGGGNTIYF
DNA: TGCGCCAGCAGCCCGACGACAGGGGGTGGAAACACCATATATTTT

J: TRBJ1-4
size: many
V: TRBV7-9
D: TRBD1
CDR3: CASSWTGGDMKKLFF
DNA: TGTGCCAGCAGCTGGACAGGGGGTGACATGAAAAAGCTGTTTTTT